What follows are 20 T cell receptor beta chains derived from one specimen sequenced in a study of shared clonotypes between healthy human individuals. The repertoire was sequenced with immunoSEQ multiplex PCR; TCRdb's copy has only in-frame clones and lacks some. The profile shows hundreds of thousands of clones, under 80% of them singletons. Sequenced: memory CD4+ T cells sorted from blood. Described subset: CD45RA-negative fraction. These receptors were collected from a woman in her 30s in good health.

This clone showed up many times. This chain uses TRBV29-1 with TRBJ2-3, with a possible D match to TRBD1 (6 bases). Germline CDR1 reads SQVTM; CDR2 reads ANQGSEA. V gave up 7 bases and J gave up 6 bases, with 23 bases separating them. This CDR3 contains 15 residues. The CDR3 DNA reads TGCAGCGCCCTGAGGGGGACCTTGGATACGGATACGCAGTATTTT. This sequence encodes CSALRGTLDTDTQYF.

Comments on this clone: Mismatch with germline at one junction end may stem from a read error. CDR3 DNA: TGTGCCAGCAGTGCGTCCGGGACGAAAACCGGGGAGCTGTTTTTT. It yields the protein CASSASGTKTGELFF. V usage is TRBV2 and J usage is TRBJ2-2; perhaps D is TRBD1 or TRBD2 (5 bases each). The CDR3 covers 15 residues. From germline, CDR1 is SNHLY and CDR2 FYNNEI.

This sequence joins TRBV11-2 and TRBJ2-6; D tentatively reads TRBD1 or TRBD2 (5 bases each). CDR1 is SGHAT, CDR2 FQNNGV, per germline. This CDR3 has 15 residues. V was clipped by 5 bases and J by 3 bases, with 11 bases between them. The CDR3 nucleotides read TGTGCCAGCAGCCCGAGGGGTGATGGGGCCAACGTCCTGACTTTC. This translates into CASSPRGDGANVLTF.

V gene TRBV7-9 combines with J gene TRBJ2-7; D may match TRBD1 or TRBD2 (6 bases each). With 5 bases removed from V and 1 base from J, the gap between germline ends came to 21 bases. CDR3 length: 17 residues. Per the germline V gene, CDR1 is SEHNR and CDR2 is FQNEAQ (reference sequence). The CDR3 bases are TGTGCCAGCAGCGCGGGTACAGGGAGGTTGTTTTCCTACGAGCAGTACTTC. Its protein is CASSAGTGRLFSYEQYF.

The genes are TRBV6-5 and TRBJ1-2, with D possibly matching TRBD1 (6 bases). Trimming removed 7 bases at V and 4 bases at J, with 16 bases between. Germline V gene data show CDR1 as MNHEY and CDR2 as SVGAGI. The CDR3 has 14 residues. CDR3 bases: TGTGCCAGCACTCAACAGGGACCCTTCTATGGCTACACCTTC. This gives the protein CASTQQGPFYGYTF.

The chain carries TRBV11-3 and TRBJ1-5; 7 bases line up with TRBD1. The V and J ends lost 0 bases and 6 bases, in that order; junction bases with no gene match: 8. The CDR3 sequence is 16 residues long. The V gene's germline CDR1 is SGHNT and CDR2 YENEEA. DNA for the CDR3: TGTGCCAGCAGCTTAGATCAGGGGGGGTACACTCAGCCCCAGCATTTT. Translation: CASSLDQGGYTQPQHF.

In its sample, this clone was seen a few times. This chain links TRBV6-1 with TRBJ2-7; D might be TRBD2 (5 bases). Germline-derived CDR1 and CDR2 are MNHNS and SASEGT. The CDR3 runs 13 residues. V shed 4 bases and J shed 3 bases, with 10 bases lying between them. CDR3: CASSVRGNYEQYF. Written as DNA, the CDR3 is TGTGCCAGCAGTGTTCGGGGAAACTACGAGCAGTACTTC.

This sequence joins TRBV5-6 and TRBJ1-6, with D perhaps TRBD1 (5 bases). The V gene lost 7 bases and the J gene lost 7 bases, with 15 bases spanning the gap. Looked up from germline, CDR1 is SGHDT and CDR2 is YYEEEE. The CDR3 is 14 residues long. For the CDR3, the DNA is TGTGCCAGCGGTGCCGGGACGCTAAATTCACCCCTCCACTTT. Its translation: CASGAGTLNSPLHF.

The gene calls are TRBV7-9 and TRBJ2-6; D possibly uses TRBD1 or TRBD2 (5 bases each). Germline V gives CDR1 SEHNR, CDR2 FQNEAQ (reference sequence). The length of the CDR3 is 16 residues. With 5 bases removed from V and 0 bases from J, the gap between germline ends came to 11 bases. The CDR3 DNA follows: TGTGCCAGCAGCCTAGGGACGGGCTCTGGGGCCAACGTCCTGACTTTC. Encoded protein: CASSLGTGSGANVLTF.

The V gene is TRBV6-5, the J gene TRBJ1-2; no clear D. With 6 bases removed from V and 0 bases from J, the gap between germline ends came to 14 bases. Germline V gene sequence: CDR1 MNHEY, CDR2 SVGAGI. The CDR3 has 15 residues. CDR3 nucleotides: TGTGCCAGCAGACCGACGGGCGCAGCTAACTATGGCTACACCTTC. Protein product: CASRPTGAANYGYTF.

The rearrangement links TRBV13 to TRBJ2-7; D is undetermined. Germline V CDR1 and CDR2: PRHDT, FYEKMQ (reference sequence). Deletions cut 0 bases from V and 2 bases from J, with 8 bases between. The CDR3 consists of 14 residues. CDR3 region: CASSLGLQTYEQYF. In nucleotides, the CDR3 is TGTGCCAGCAGCTTAGGCCTTCAAACCTACGAGCAGTACTTC.

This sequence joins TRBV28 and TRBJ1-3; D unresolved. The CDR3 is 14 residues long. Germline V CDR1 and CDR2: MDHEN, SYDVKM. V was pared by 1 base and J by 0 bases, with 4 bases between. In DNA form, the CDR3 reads TGTGCCAGCAGTTTATCATTCTCTGGAAACACCATATATTTT. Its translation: CASSLSFSGNTIYF.

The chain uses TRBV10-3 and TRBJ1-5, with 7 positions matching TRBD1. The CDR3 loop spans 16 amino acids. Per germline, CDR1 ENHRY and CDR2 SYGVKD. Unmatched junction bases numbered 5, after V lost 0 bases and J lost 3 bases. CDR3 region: CAISESKGQANQPQHF. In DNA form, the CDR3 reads TGTGCCATCAGTGAGTCCAAAGGACAGGCCAATCAGCCCCAGCATTTT.

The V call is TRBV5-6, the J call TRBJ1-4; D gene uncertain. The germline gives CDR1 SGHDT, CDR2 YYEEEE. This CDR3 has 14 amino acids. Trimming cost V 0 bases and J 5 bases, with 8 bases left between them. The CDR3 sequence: CASSLGLPNEKLFF. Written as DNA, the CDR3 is TGTGCCAGCAGCTTGGGCCTGCCGAATGAAAAACTGTTTTTT.

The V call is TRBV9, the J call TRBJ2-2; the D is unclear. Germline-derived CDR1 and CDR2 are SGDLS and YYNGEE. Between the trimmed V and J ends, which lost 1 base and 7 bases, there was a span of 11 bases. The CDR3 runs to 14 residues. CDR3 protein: CASSVYEGLGELFF. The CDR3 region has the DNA TGTGCCAGCAGCGTATATGAAGGGCTCGGGGAGCTGTTTTTT.

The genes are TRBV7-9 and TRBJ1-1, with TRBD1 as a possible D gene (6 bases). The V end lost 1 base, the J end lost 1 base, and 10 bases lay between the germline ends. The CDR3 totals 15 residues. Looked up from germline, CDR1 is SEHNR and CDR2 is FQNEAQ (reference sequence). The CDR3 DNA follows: TGTGCCAGCAGCTTAGGCGGGACATCGAACACTGAAGCTTTCTTT. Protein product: CASSLGGTSNTEAFF.

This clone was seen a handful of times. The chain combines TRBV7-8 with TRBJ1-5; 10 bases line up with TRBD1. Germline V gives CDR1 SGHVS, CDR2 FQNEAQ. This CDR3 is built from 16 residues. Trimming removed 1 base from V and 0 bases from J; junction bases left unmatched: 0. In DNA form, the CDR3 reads TGTGCCAGCAGCTTAGGGACAGGGGGTAGCAATCAGCCCCAGCATTTT. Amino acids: CASSLGTGGSNQPQHF.

The CDR3 nucleotides are TGTGCCAGCAGCTTAGTCTCAGAGGAGACCCAGTACTTC. Residues: CASSLVSEETQYF. The chain couples TRBV7-2 to TRBJ2-5; D remains unclear. V lost 1 base and J lost 5, with 8 bases in between. The CDR3 covers 13 residues. The V gene's germline CDR1 is SGHTA and CDR2 FQGNSA.

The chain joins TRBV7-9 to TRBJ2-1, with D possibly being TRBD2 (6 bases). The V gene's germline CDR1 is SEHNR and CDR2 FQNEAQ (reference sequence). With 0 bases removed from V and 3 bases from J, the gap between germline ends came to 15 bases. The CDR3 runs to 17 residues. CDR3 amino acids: CASSLALSSGDYNEQFF. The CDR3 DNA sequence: TGTGCCAGCAGCTTAGCGCTAAGTAGCGGTGACTACAATGAGCAGTTCTTC.

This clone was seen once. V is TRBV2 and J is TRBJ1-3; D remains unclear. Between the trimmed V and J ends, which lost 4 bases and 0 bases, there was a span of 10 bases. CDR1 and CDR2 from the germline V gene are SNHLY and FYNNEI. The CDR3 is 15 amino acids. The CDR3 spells CASSVRRLSGNTIYF. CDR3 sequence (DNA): TGTGCCAGCAGTGTAAGGCGCCTCTCTGGAAACACCATATATTTT.